These T cell receptor beta chains were read from a single sample in a study of vaccination and CD4 T cells after COVID-19. For these TCRs, the target antigens are not known. One entry per CDR3 protein results from TCRdb running MiXCR on the PCR reads. The data show some 20,000 distinct CDR3 sequences, under 55% seen once. The material sequenced was CD4+ T cells from blood, cultured in vitro, taken before SARS-CoV-2 vaccination. These receptors came from a human donor who received a COVID-19 vaccine. CDR3s include the opening cysteine and the closing phenylalanine or tryptophan. A D gene is named only where the DNA matches it firmly. A clone size is listed for some rows: how often the clone was seen (once, few, many), or a class if it is expanded.

j_gene: TRBJ2-7
v_gene: TRBV20-1
abundance: NA
d_gene: NA
CDR3nt: TGCAGTGCTAGTTTTCCTAGCGTCATTACCTACGAGCAGTACTTC
CDR3aa: CSASFPSVITYEQYF

j_gene: TRBJ1-6
v_gene: TRBV5-1
abundance: NA
d_gene: NA
CDR3nt: TGCGCCAGCAGCTCGAAAGGATCTAATTCACCCCTCCACTTT
CDR3aa: CASSSKGSNSPLHF

j_gene: TRBJ1-2
v_gene: TRBV2
abundance: few
d_gene: NA
CDR3nt: TGTGCCAGCAGTGGCTGGGGGTTCCCAGGGGTAGGGAACTATGGCTACACCTTC
CDR3aa: CASSGWGFPGVGNYGYTF

j_gene: TRBJ1-1
v_gene: TRBV24-1
abundance: NA
d_gene: NA
CDR3nt: TGTGCCACCAGTGATGCGGCAGGGCCCACTGAAGCTTTCTTT
CDR3aa: CATSDAAGPTEAFF

j_gene: TRBJ2-7
v_gene: TRBV20-1
abundance: NA
d_gene: TRBD2
CDR3nt: TGCAGTGCGGGATTCAGGGAGCGGGGCTACGAGCAGTACTTC
CDR3aa: CSAGFRERGYEQYF

j_gene: TRBJ2-2
v_gene: TRBV27
abundance: NA
d_gene: TRBD2
CDR3nt: TGTGCCAGCAGTTTATCTGGGACTAGCGGGAACACCGGGGAGCTGTTTTTT
CDR3aa: CASSLSGTSGNTGELFF

j_gene: TRBJ1-2
v_gene: TRBV10-2
abundance: few
d_gene: NA
CDR3nt: TGCGCCAGCAGTGAGACAAAAGACTTAGCCTATGGCTACACCTTC
CDR3aa: CASSETKDLAYGYTF

j_gene: TRBJ1-2
v_gene: TRBV11-1
abundance: NA
d_gene: NA
CDR3nt: TGTGCCAGCAGCTTAGAAGGGGGCTATGGCTACACCTTC
CDR3aa: CASSLEGGYGYTF

j_gene: TRBJ2-3
v_gene: TRBV11-2
abundance: few
d_gene: NA
CDR3nt: TGTGCCAGCAGCTTAGTTCAGGGTTCGGGAGATACGCAGTATTTT
CDR3aa: CASSLVQGSGDTQYF

j_gene: TRBJ1-6
v_gene: TRBV5-4
abundance: NA
d_gene: TRBD1
CDR3nt: TGTGCCAGCAGCTTGTCGGGGACAGGGGATTCACCCCTCCACTTT
CDR3aa: CASSLSGTGDSPLHF

j_gene: TRBJ1-6
v_gene: TRBV6-1
abundance: NA
d_gene: TRBD1
CDR3nt: TGTGCCAGCAGCTCCCACAGGGGGCTTCATAATTCACCCCTCCACTTT
CDR3aa: CASSSHRGLHNSPLHF

j_gene: TRBJ1-3
v_gene: TRBV15
abundance: few
d_gene: TRBD1
CDR3nt: TGTGCCACCAGCAGAGGGGGGACAGACTCTGGAAACACCATATATTTT
CDR3aa: CATSRGGTDSGNTIYF

j_gene: TRBJ2-1
v_gene: TRBV6-1
abundance: once
d_gene: TRBD2
CDR3nt: TGTGCCAGCAGGGCTAGCGGGGGCCTAAACAATGAGCAGTTCTTC
CDR3aa: CASRASGGLNNEQFF

j_gene: TRBJ2-3
v_gene: TRBV20-1
abundance: few
d_gene: TRBD2
CDR3nt: TGCAGTGCTAGAGATGAGGCGGGGGGGGCAGATACGCAGTATTTT
CDR3aa: CSARDEAGGADTQYF

j_gene: TRBJ1-2
v_gene: TRBV15
abundance: medium-sized
d_gene: NA
CDR3nt: TGTGCCACCAGCAGAGATCCCCAGGGAAACTATGGCTACACCTTC
CDR3aa: CATSRDPQGNYGYTF

j_gene: TRBJ1-1
v_gene: TRBV7-2
abundance: once
d_gene: TRBD1
CDR3nt: TGTGCCAGCAGCGACAGGGTTTCGGGCACTGAAGCTTTCTTT
CDR3aa: CASSDRVSGTEAFF

j_gene: TRBJ1-4
v_gene: TRBV6-1
abundance: NA
d_gene: NA
CDR3nt: TGTGCCAGCAGTCCCTCTCCGGGGACGGATGAAAAACTGTTTTTT
CDR3aa: CASSPSPGTDEKLFF

j_gene: TRBJ2-1
v_gene: TRBV7-3
abundance: NA
d_gene: TRBD2
CDR3nt: TGTGCCAGCAGCTTAACCGGGACTAGCGGGTACAATGAGCAGTTCTTC
CDR3aa: CASSLTGTSGYNEQFF

j_gene: TRBJ2-7
v_gene: TRBV19
abundance: NA
d_gene: TRBD1
CDR3nt: TGTGCCAGTAGTGCCCGACAGGGTTACGAGCAGTACTTC
CDR3aa: CASSARQGYEQYF

j_gene: TRBJ2-5
v_gene: TRBV5-1
abundance: NA
d_gene: NA
CDR3nt: TGCGCCAGCAGCCGGTCATTAGCGGCCTTGGAGACCCAGTACTTC
CDR3aa: CASSRSLAALETQYF

j_gene: TRBJ2-7
v_gene: TRBV14
abundance: NA
d_gene: NA
CDR3nt: TGTGCCAGCAGCCGATATCAGTCCAGCGAGGAGCAGTACTTC
CDR3aa: CASSRYQSSEEQYF

j_gene: TRBJ1-5
v_gene: TRBV19
abundance: few
d_gene: NA
CDR3nt: TGTGCCAGTAGTAGCGCAGGATCCAATCAGCCCCAGCATTTT
CDR3aa: CASSSAGSNQPQHF

j_gene: TRBJ1-3
v_gene: TRBV30
abundance: NA
d_gene: NA
CDR3nt: TGTGCCTGGAGTGTCCGACCGGGGGTAACCATATATTTT
CDR3aa: CAWSVRPGVTIYF

j_gene: TRBJ2-2
v_gene: TRBV24-1
abundance: NA
d_gene: NA
CDR3nt: TGTGCCACCAGTGACCCCGTGGGGGTTACGAACACCGGGGAGCTGTTTTTT
CDR3aa: CATSDPVGVTNTGELFF

j_gene: TRBJ1-1
v_gene: TRBV11-3
abundance: once
d_gene: NA
CDR3nt: TGTGCCAGCAGCTTAGGATACCCAGGGATGAGAAGGGTGAACACTGAAGCTTTCTTT
CDR3aa: CASSLGYPGMRRVNTEAFF

j_gene: TRBJ2-7
v_gene: TRBV6-1
abundance: NA
d_gene: NA
CDR3nt: TGTGCCAGCAGTGGAGGACTGAACTCCTACGAGCAGTACTTC
CDR3aa: CASSGGLNSYEQYF

j_gene: TRBJ2-3
v_gene: TRBV10-3
abundance: NA
d_gene: NA
CDR3nt: TGTGCCCTCTTGGACCGCACAGATACGCAGTATTTT
CDR3aa: CALLDRTDTQYF

j_gene: TRBJ1-2
v_gene: TRBV12-3/TRBV12-4
abundance: once
d_gene: NA
CDR3nt: TGTGCCAGCAGCAAACGAGACGGGGGAAGCTATGGCTACACCTTC
CDR3aa: CASSKRDGGSYGYTF

j_gene: TRBJ1-2
v_gene: TRBV6-1
abundance: NA
d_gene: NA
CDR3nt: TGTGCCAGCAGTAATCGCGGGGGAGGCTATGGCTACACCTTC
CDR3aa: CASSNRGGGYGYTF

j_gene: TRBJ2-5
v_gene: TRBV4-2
abundance: NA
d_gene: NA
CDR3nt: TGTGCCAGCAGCCAAGAAAGGGGGGGAGAGACCCAGTACTTC
CDR3aa: CASSQERGGETQYF

j_gene: TRBJ2-1
v_gene: TRBV6-5
abundance: NA
d_gene: NA
CDR3nt: TGTGCCAGCAGTTCAGGATACAATGAGCAGTTCTTC
CDR3aa: CASSSGYNEQFF

j_gene: TRBJ1-2
v_gene: TRBV10-3
abundance: few
d_gene: TRBD1
CDR3nt: TGTGCCATCAGTGAGTCGAGAGGGGGCTACGACGGCTACACCTTC
CDR3aa: CAISESRGGYDGYTF

j_gene: TRBJ2-6
v_gene: TRBV6-1
abundance: NA
d_gene: TRBD1
CDR3nt: TGTGCCAGCAGAACAGGGGGCGCTGGGGCCAACGTCCTGACTTTC
CDR3aa: CASRTGGAGANVLTF

j_gene: TRBJ1-2
v_gene: TRBV5-3
abundance: NA
d_gene: NA
CDR3nt: TGTGCCAGAAGCTTGTGGATCAGTTCGGGGGCGCCTAACTATGGCTACACCTTC
CDR3aa: CARSLWISSGAPNYGYTF

j_gene: TRBJ2-5
v_gene: TRBV25-1
abundance: NA
d_gene: TRBD2
CDR3nt: TGTGCCAGCAGCCGAGCGGGGGTGCCTCTTGAGACCCAGTACTTC
CDR3aa: CASSRAGVPLETQYF

j_gene: TRBJ1-1
v_gene: TRBV5-1
abundance: NA
d_gene: NA
CDR3nt: TGCGCCAGCAGCCGGATGTCGGGGGCGAACACTGAAGCTTTCTTT
CDR3aa: CASSRMSGANTEAFF

j_gene: TRBJ2-2
v_gene: TRBV2
abundance: NA
d_gene: NA
CDR3nt: TGTGCCAGCAGTTGGGATAGGGTTAACACCGGGGAGCTGTTTTTT
CDR3aa: CASSWDRVNTGELFF

j_gene: TRBJ2-3
v_gene: TRBV7-8
abundance: NA
d_gene: NA
CDR3nt: TGTGCCAGCAGCTTTGTTGATAGGGGAAGCACAGATACGCAGTATTTT
CDR3aa: CASSFVDRGSTDTQYF

j_gene: TRBJ1-1
v_gene: TRBV19
abundance: NA
d_gene: NA
CDR3nt: TGTGCCAGTAGTATAGATACGGCAACTGAAGCTTTCTTT
CDR3aa: CASSIDTATEAFF

j_gene: TRBJ2-7
v_gene: TRBV6-1
abundance: NA
d_gene: NA
CDR3nt: TGTGCCAGCAGAATGCAGGGGCCAGGCAACGAGCAGTACTTC
CDR3aa: CASRMQGPGNEQYF

j_gene: TRBJ1-5
v_gene: TRBV7-9
abundance: once
d_gene: NA
CDR3nt: TGTGCCAGCAGCTTGGGGGTCGGTAGCAATCAGCCCCAGCATTTT
CDR3aa: CASSLGVGSNQPQHF

j_gene: TRBJ2-5
v_gene: TRBV5-1
abundance: NA
d_gene: TRBD2
CDR3nt: TGCGCCAGCAGCTCCGGGGGGGTAAGGATAGAGACCCAGTACTTC
CDR3aa: CASSSGGVRIETQYF

j_gene: TRBJ2-7
v_gene: TRBV20-1
abundance: NA
d_gene: NA
CDR3nt: TGCAGTGCTATAGTGGGGGCCGAGCAGTACTTC
CDR3aa: CSAIVGAEQYF

j_gene: TRBJ2-3
v_gene: TRBV20-1
abundance: few
d_gene: NA
CDR3nt: TGCAGTGCTGAACATTCAGATACGCAGTATTTT
CDR3aa: CSAEHSDTQYF

j_gene: TRBJ2-5
v_gene: TRBV20-1
abundance: NA
d_gene: TRBD2
CDR3nt: TGCAGTGCTAGAGGACTAGCGGGGGCCTATGAGTACCAAGAGACCCAGTACTTC
CDR3aa: CSARGLAGAYEYQETQYF

j_gene: TRBJ1-6
v_gene: TRBV30
abundance: few
d_gene: NA
CDR3nt: TGTGCCTGGAATCCGGCGGGGAGCTCCTATAATTCACCCCTCCACTTT
CDR3aa: CAWNPAGSSYNSPLHF

j_gene: TRBJ2-5
v_gene: TRBV10-3
abundance: NA
d_gene: NA
CDR3nt: TGTGCCATCAGTGAGTGGAGGGAAGAGACCCAGTACTTC
CDR3aa: CAISEWREETQYF

j_gene: TRBJ1-1
v_gene: TRBV7-7
abundance: NA
d_gene: TRBD1
CDR3nt: TGTGCCAGCAGCCCCCTTGGGGGACAGGGGGCTTTCTTT
CDR3aa: CASSPLGGQGAFF

j_gene: TRBJ2-5
v_gene: TRBV20-1
abundance: once
d_gene: NA
CDR3nt: TGCAGTGCTAGTTCCGCGGGGCCCCAAGAGACCCAGTACTTC
CDR3aa: CSASSAGPQETQYF

j_gene: TRBJ2-3
v_gene: TRBV19
abundance: NA
d_gene: NA
CDR3nt: TGTGCCAGTAGTTCTACTTGGGTGGATACGCAGTATTTT
CDR3aa: CASSSTWVDTQYF

j_gene: TRBJ2-3
v_gene: TRBV25-1
abundance: few
d_gene: TRBD2
CDR3nt: TGTGCCAGCAGTGGACCTACCGGGACTAGCGGAGACACAGATACGCAGTATTTT
CDR3aa: CASSGPTGTSGDTDTQYF

j_gene: TRBJ1-1
v_gene: TRBV12-3/TRBV12-4
abundance: NA
d_gene: NA
CDR3nt: TGTGCCAGCAGTATCCGACGGCTTGAAGCTTTCTTT
CDR3aa: CASSIRRLEAFF

j_gene: TRBJ1-6
v_gene: TRBV10-2
abundance: once
d_gene: NA
CDR3nt: TGCGCCAGCAGTATGTCCTATAATTCACCCCTCCACTTT
CDR3aa: CASSMSYNSPLHF

j_gene: TRBJ2-5
v_gene: TRBV6-5
abundance: few
d_gene: NA
CDR3nt: TGTGCCAGCAGTTACTCGCTGGGCCAAGAGACCCAGTACTTC
CDR3aa: CASSYSLGQETQYF

j_gene: TRBJ1-2
v_gene: TRBV27
abundance: NA
d_gene: NA
CDR3nt: TGTGCCAGCAGCGGACAGAACTATGGCTACACCTTC
CDR3aa: CASSGQNYGYTF

j_gene: TRBJ2-5
v_gene: TRBV18
abundance: NA
d_gene: NA
CDR3nt: TGTGCCAGCTCACCTTCGTTACAAGAGACCCAGTACTTC
CDR3aa: CASSPSLQETQYF

j_gene: TRBJ1-1
v_gene: TRBV5-1
abundance: NA
d_gene: TRBD1
CDR3nt: TGCGCCAGCAGCAACACTATTTGGACAGGTCAGATGAACACTGAAGCTTTCTTT
CDR3aa: CASSNTIWTGQMNTEAFF

j_gene: TRBJ1-2
v_gene: TRBV6-1
abundance: once
d_gene: NA
CDR3nt: TGTGCCAGCAGCCGAGGGGGGGCGGGCCCTTATGGCTACACCTTC
CDR3aa: CASSRGGAGPYGYTF